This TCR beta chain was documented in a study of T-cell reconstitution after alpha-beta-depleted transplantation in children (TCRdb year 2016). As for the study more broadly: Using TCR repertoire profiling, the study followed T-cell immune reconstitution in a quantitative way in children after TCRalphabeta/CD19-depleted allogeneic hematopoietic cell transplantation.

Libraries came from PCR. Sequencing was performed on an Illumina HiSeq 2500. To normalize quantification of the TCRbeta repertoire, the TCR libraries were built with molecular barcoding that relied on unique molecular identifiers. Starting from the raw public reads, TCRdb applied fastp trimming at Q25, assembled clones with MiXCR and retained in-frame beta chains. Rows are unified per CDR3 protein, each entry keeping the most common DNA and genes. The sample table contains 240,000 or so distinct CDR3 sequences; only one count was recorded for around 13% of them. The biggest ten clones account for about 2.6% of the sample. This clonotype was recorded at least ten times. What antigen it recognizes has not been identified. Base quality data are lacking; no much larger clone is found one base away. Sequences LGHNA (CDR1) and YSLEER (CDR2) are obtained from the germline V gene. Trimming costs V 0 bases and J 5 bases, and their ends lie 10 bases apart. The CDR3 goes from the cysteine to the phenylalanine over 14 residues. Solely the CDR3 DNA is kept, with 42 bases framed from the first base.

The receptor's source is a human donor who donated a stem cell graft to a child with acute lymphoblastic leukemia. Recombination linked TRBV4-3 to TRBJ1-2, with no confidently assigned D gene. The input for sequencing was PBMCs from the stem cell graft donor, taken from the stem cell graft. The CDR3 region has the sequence CASSQDTETYGYTF. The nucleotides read TGCGCCAGCAGCCAAGATACCGAGACGTATGGCTACACCTTC.